This entry describes one T cell receptor beta chain. The antigen is undetermined. This entry comes from a study of T cell repertoires in cytomegalovirus infection. General study points: Cumulative public TCR beta family frequency identified CMV carriers with the relevant HLA.

Germline CDR1 is SGHDT and CDR2 is YYEEEE. V was shortened by 2 bases and J by 4 bases, with 15 bases between the two germline ends. There are 15 residues in the CDR3. TCRdb processed the reads anew with MiXCR; each CDR3 protein has one entry. The sample yields around 250,000 distinct CDR3 sequences, around 15% seen once. This TCR came from a human donor in good health (CMV status not recorded). Some clones in this sample may be carry-over from other donors' samples. The material sequenced was CD8+ T cells from PBMCs. The V and J genes are TRBV5-6 and TRBJ1-2; D possibly corresponds to TRBD1 (5 bases). The CDR3 DNA is TGTGCCAGCAGCTTTGACAGCAACAGTTTCTATGGCTACACCTTC. This codes for CASSFDSNSFYGYTF. The entire variable domain, with the rest obtained from reference TRBV5-6 and TRBJ1-2, is as follows: DAGVTQSPTHLIKTRGQQVTLRCSPKSGHDTVSWYQQALGQGPQFIFQYYEEEERQRGNFPDRFSGHQFPNYSSELNVNALLLGDSALYLCASSFDSNSFYGYTFGSGTRLTVV.